Listed here are 27 T cell receptor beta chains from one sample, sequenced in a study of TET2 disruption in CD19-targeted CAR T cells. For these TCRs, the target antigens are not known. Only in-frame clones appear in the TCRdb table, and some are missing; sequencing was by immunoSEQ multiplex PCR. The ten most abundant clones cover 1.9% of a sample with around 30,000 clones. Described treatment: autologous CTL019 cells: CD19 CAR with 4-1BB and CD3 zeta domains. The sequences come from CD8- CAR+ T cells sorted from cultured blood T cells, collected for CD19 CAR T cell therapy. Subset defined: CD8-negative CAR-positive T cells from the infusion product. These receptors were taken from a man between 65 and 85 years old with chronic lymphocytic leukemia.

Details on this clone: The read terminates 3 residues before the CDR3 end, so the remaining end is supplied by the germline J gene. This chain links TRBV20-1 with TRBJ2-2; 9 nucleotides line up with TRBD1. The CDR3 has 14 amino acids. In germline, CDR1 is DFQATT, CDR2 SNEGSKA (reference sequence). The V gene end was trimmed by 5 bases and the J gene end by 3 bases; junction bases not matched to a gene: 4. CDR3 bases read: TGCAGTGCTTTGACAGGGGGTGACACCGGGGAG. Amino acid sequence: CSALTGGDTGE. The full CDR3 reads CSALTGGDTGELFF.

With regard to this clone: The CDR3 is cut off 3 residues early in the read; its end comes from the germline J gene. The same CDR3 can be traced to other DNA sequences in this sample. The chain employs TRBV5-1 and TRBJ2-5, with TRBD1 matching 8 bases. Unmatched junction bases numbered 3, after V lost 2 bases and J lost 3 bases. The CDR3 is 14 residues long. Germline V gene sequence: CDR1 SGHRS, CDR2 YFSETQ. CDR3 bases read: TGCGCCAGCAGCTTTCAGGGGGCCGAAGAGACC. Translated: CASSFQGAEET. The CDR3 in its entirety is CASSFQGAEETQYF.

Comment on this clone: Different DNA sequences within this sample yield the same CDR3. CDR3 DNA (partial): TGTGCCAGCAGCTCCCGGGACGAG. It translates to CASSSRDE. From start to end, the CDR3 is CASSSRDEQYF. The V call is TRBV28, the J call TRBJ2-7; no clear D. The CDR3 is cut off 3 residues early in the read; its end comes from the germline J gene. The CDR3 is made up of 11 amino acids. In germline, CDR1 is MDHEN, CDR2 SYDVKM. The V and J ends lost 6 bases and 5 bases respectively, with 8 bases between them.

Turning to this clone: The read finishes 3 residues shy of the CDR3 end, and the germline J gene is used to complete it. This chain links TRBV14 with TRBJ2-5; D call uncertain. Germline V gene lookup returns CDR1 SGHDN and CDR2 FVKESK. V lost 3 bases to trimming and J lost 5 bases, with 13 bases between them. The CDR3 spans 14 residues. CDR3 in amino acids: CASSHLLGLETQYF. The CDR3 DNA, read in part, is TGTGCCAGCAGCCACCTTCTAGGTTTGGAGACC.

On this clone: The read terminates 3 residues before the CDR3 end, so the remaining end is supplied by the germline J gene. The V call is TRBV19, the J call TRBJ1-5; D not resolved. This CDR3 is built from 14 residues. Trimming removed 6 bases from V and 1 base from J, with 10 bases in between. The germline V gene has CDR1 LNHDA and CDR2 SQIVND (reference sequence). The covered CDR3 bases are TGTGCCAGTAGCAGACTGAGGAGCAATCAGCCC. This codes for CASSRLRSNQP. The CDR3 in its entirety is CASSRLRSNQPQHF.

In the case of this clone: The missing CDR3 end, 3 residues past where the read stops, is filled in from the germline J gene. The genes are TRBV10-3 and TRBJ2-7; TRBD1 matches 10 bases. The CDR3 is 14 amino acids. Germline V gives CDR1 ENHRY, CDR2 SYGVKD. V trimming: 6 bases; J trimming: 6 bases; junction bases outside the gene matches: 8. CDR3 sequence: CAIRGTGDSREQYF. Partial CDR3 DNA: TGTGCCATCAGAGGGACAGGGGATTCCCGCGAG.

Of note for this clone: From the germline J gene comes the end of the CDR3, since the read stops 3 residues before it. This rearrangement joins TRBV3-1 (or the pseudogene TRBV3-2) to TRBJ2-7, with 7 bases that match TRBD2. V was pared by 1 base and J by 4 bases, with 7 bases of the junction left unmatched. Germline V CDR1 and CDR2: LGHDT, YNNKEL (reference sequence). This CDR3 spans 15 amino acids. The CDR3 loop reads CASSQVGGGSYEQYF. Partial CDR3 DNA: TGTGCCAGCAGCCAAGTTGGGGGGGGGAGTTACGAG.

With regard to this clone: The sequenced fragment ends 3 residues before the CDR3 boundary, so the rest is inferred from the germline J gene. This chain connects TRBV7-3 to TRBJ1-1; D is ambiguous. V shed 5 bases and J shed 1 base, with 11 bases lying between them. Germline assignment: CDR1 SGHTA and CDR2 FQGTGA. The CDR3 spans 14 residues. Partial CDR3 DNA: TGTGCCAGCAGCCCCGTGGCTGGGAACACTGAA. Translated: CASSPVAGNTE. The whole CDR3 protein reads CASSPVAGNTEAFF. The full variable domain, rest sourced from reference TRBV7-3 and TRBJ1-1, is GAGVSQTPSNKVTEKGKYVELRCDPISGHTALYWYRQSLGQGPEFLIYFQGTGAADDSGLPNDRFFAVRPEGSVSTLKIQRTERGDSAVYLCASSPVAGNTEAFFGQGTRLTVV.

Points on this clone: The read comes to an end 3 residues before the CDR3 does, leaving the germline J gene to fill in the end. The chain joins TRBV19 to TRBJ2-3; D may be TRBD2 (5 bases). There are 14 residues in the CDR3. Germline assignment: CDR1 LNHDA and CDR2 SQIVND (reference sequence). V was cut by 7 bases and J by 4 bases, with 15 bases left in between. The DNA read from the CDR3 is TGTGCCAGTACCCCACGAGAGGGCCCAGATACG. Translation gives CASTPREGPDT. The whole CDR3 is CASTPREGPDTQYF.

To note about this clone: Read coverage stops 3 residues before the CDR3 terminus; the germline J gene supplies the remainder. This chain uses TRBV6-2 or TRBV6-3 with TRBJ2-7, with D possibly matching TRBD1 (6 bases). The germline V and J ends were trimmed by 4 bases and 6 bases, with 19 bases remaining between them. The CDR3 length is 15 residues. CDR1 is MNHEY and CDR2 is SVGEGT in the germline V gene. CDR3 residues: CASSLSLLGASEQYF. Partial CDR3 DNA: TGTGCCAGCAGTTTAAGCTTATTGGGGGCTTCCGAG.

On this clone: The read ends 3 residues early relative to the CDR3; the germline J gene fills the gap. J is TRBJ1-6 and V is TRBV20-1; a possible D gene is TRBD1 (5 bases). CDR1 is DFQATT and CDR2 is SNEGSKA in the germline V gene (reference sequence). V gave up 7 bases and J gave up 3 bases, with 16 bases separating them. The CDR3 contains 15 residues. The sequenced part of the CDR3 DNA is TGCAGTGTAAGGGGATCGGGTAACTATAATTCACCC. Protein sequence: CSVRGSGNYNSP. The full CDR3 protein reads CSVRGSGNYNSPLHF.

Concerning this clone: The read terminates 3 residues before the CDR3 end, so the remaining end is supplied by the germline J gene. The chain couples TRBV6-1 to TRBJ2-1; 10 positions match TRBD2. The CDR3 runs 15 residues. CDR1 is MNHNS, CDR2 SASEGT, per germline. V was clipped by 1 base and J by 8 bases; unmatched bases: 5. CDR3 DNA (partial): TGTGCCAGCAGTGAAGGTAGCGGGGGGCAGGATGAG. This encodes CASSEGSGGQDE. In full, the CDR3 is CASSEGSGGQDEQFF.

In regard to this clone: The read ends 3 residues shy of where the CDR3 ends; the end is completed using the germline J gene. The rearrangement uses TRBV5-1 and TRBJ1-1; D unclear. The V end lost 3 bases, the J end lost 1 base, and 7 bases lay between the germline ends. This CDR3 has 13 amino acids. The germline CDR1 and CDR2 sequences are SGHRS and YFSETQ. Incomplete CDR3 DNA: TGCGCCAGCAGCTCGACATCGAACACTGAA. Translation: CASSSTSNTE. The whole CDR3 sequence reads CASSSTSNTEAFF.

A remark on this clone: The CDR3 end falls 3 residues outside the read, so it is completed with the germline J gene. This chain joins TRBV30 and TRBJ2-4, with 8 bases fitting TRBD1. Germline CDR1 GTSNPN, CDR2 SVGIG (reference sequence). The CDR3 totals 15 residues. CDR3 bases read: TGTGCCTATCGACAGGGGAGGAGGTACCAAGAGACT. Translation: CAYRQGRRYQET. The entire CDR3 protein is CAYRQGRRYQETQYF.

On this clone itself: From the germline J gene comes the end of the CDR3, since the read stops 3 residues before it. The chain links TRBV7-6 to TRBJ2-3; 12 nucleotides align to TRBD2. After removal of 5 bases from V and 6 bases from J, the junction contained 6 bases not matched to a gene. Germline lookup yields CDR1 SGHVS and CDR2 FNYEAQ. The CDR3 is made up of 15 amino acids. The CDR3 bases that were read are TGTGCCAGCAGCCTCCGGACTAGCGGGGAGGATACG. Its protein is CASSLRTSGEDT. The entire CDR3 is CASSLRTSGEDTQYF. Combining the CDR3 with reference TRBV7-6 and TRBJ2-3 gives the whole variable domain GAGVSQSPRYKVTKRGQDVALRCDPISGHVSLYWYRQALGQGPEFLTYFNYEAQQDKSGLPNDRFSAERPEGSISTLTIQRTEQRDSAMYRCASSLRTSGEDTQYFGPGTRLTVL.

On this clone: The sequence runs out 3 residues before the end of the CDR3; the remainder is reconstructed from the germline J gene. This chain uses TRBV11-3 with TRBJ2-7, with a possible D match to TRBD2 (5 bases). Between the trimmed V and J ends, which lost 6 bases and 3 bases, there was a span of 9 bases. The CDR3 has 12 amino acids. Per germline, CDR1 SGHNT and CDR2 YENEEA. The CDR3 here is CASSRAGYEQYF. The part of the CDR3 DNA that was read is TGTGCCAGCAGTCGGGCGGGCTACGAG.

Comment on this clone: The read finishes 3 residues shy of the CDR3 end, and the germline J gene is used to complete it. V usage is TRBV30 and J usage is TRBJ1-2, with 8 bases fitting TRBD1. This CDR3 region has 12 residues. Germline V gene data show CDR1 as GTSNPN and CDR2 as SVGIG (reference sequence). CDR3 sequence: CAWSGQGYDYTF. The covered CDR3 bases are TGTGCCTGGAGCGGACAGGGTTACGAC. Using reference TRBV30 and TRBJ1-2 for the parts outside the CDR3, the full variable domain is SQTIHQWPATLVQPVGSPLSLECTVEGTSNPNLYWYRQAAGRGLQLLFYSVGIGQISSEVPQNLSASRPQDRQFILSSKKLLLSDSGFYLCAWSGQGYDYTFGSGTRLTVV.

In the case of this clone: The sequence runs out 3 residues before the end of the CDR3; the remainder is reconstructed from the germline J gene. The genes are TRBV7-3 and TRBJ2-2; D is unclear. CDR1 is SGHTA and CDR2 is FQGTGA in the germline V gene. The CDR3 contains 13 residues. Deletions cut 5 bases from V and 3 bases from J, with 7 bases between. Incomplete CDR3 DNA: TGTGCCAGCAGCCGCGCGGACACCGGGGAG. Translation: CASSRADTGE. The entire CDR3 reads CASSRADTGELFF.

Regarding this clone: Read coverage stops 3 residues before the CDR3 terminus; the germline J gene supplies the remainder. This chain connects TRBV6-1 to TRBJ1-1, with 7 nucleotides matching TRBD1. The CDR3 totals 14 residues. Germline values: CDR1 MNHNS, CDR2 SASEGT. The J segment lost 4 bases and the V segment lost 3 bases, leaving 5 bases of the junction unmatched. The DNA read from the CDR3 is TGTGCCAGCAGTGAGACAGGGTTCGGCACTGAA. The encoded protein is CASSETGFGTE. The whole CDR3 protein reads CASSETGFGTEAFF.

With respect to this clone: The same CDR3 also results from other DNA sequences found in this sample. The CDR3 region is CASSRTEGNTIYF. Partial CDR3 DNA: TGTGCCAGCTCACGGACAGAAGGAAACACC. The rearrangement links TRBV18 to TRBJ1-3, with TRBD1 as a possible D gene (6 bases). The read terminates 3 residues before the CDR3 end, so the remaining end is supplied by the germline J gene. The CDR3 extends over 13 amino acids. Germline CDR1 and CDR2: KGHSH and LQKENI. V was shortened by 4 bases and J by 4 bases, with 8 bases between the two germline ends.

Comments on this clone: Coverage ceases 3 residues before the CDR3 finishes, and the germline J gene fills in the end. V and J are TRBV7-2 and TRBJ1-2; unclear D gene. The CDR3 has 13 residues. The germline CDR1 and CDR2 sequences are SGHTA and FQGNSA. The sequenced part of the CDR3 DNA is TGTGCCAGCAGCCGCCCTAGCACAGATACC. Translation gives CASSRPSTDT. The CDR3 reads in full as CASSRPSTDTYTF.

With respect to this clone: The missing CDR3 end, 3 residues past where the read stops, is filled in from the germline J gene. The chain carries TRBV18 and TRBJ2-5; 7 bases align to TRBD1. Germline CDR1 is KGHSH and CDR2 is LQKENI. V shed 2 bases, J shed 5 bases, and the junction held 14 bases outside the gene matches. CDR3 length: 17 amino acids. CDR3 in amino acids: CASSPDRVLQSNETQYF. Incomplete CDR3 DNA: TGTGCCAGCTCACCAGACAGGGTCCTACAGAGCAATGAGACC.

A remark on this clone: The read terminates 3 residues ahead of where the CDR3 ends, so the germline J gene completes it. V gene TRBV6-1 combines with J gene TRBJ1-2; D is unresolved. This CDR3 contains 14 residues. CDR1 is MNHNS and CDR2 is SASEGT in the germline V gene. The sequenced part of the CDR3 DNA is TGTGCCAGCAGTGGAACCCGGACTAGCAGCGAC. This codes for CASSGTRTSSD. From start to end, the CDR3 is CASSGTRTSSDYTF.

The CDR3 is CSGRASGGGETQYF. Incomplete CDR3 DNA: TGCAGTGGGAGGGCTAGCGGGGGTGGGGAGACC. The J gene is TRBJ2-5, the V gene TRBV20-1, with 10 bases matching TRBD2. The read ends 3 residues shy of where the CDR3 ends; the end is completed using the germline J gene. This CDR3 is 14 amino acids long. The germline V gene encodes CDR1 DFQATT and CDR2 SNEGSKA (reference sequence). Losses at the gene ends were 7 bases for V and 5 bases for J; bases not matched to a gene: 10.

To note about this clone: The CDR3 end is not reached by the read, which stops 3 residues before it; the germline J gene fills it in. The V and J genes are TRBV18 and TRBJ1-2, with 10 positions matching TRBD1. CDR1 is KGHSH, CDR2 LQKENI, per germline. CDR3 length: 15 amino acids. The CDR3 loop is CASSSTRTGGDDYTF. The CDR3 DNA, read in part, is TGTGCCAGCTCATCAACGCGGACAGGGGGGGACGAC.

Details on this clone: With the read ending 3 residues before the CDR3 end, the germline J gene is used to fill in that end. The chain is built from TRBV19 and TRBJ2-4, with 12 bases lining up with TRBD1. Germline assignment: CDR1 LNHDA and CDR2 SQIVND (reference sequence). This CDR3 region has 17 residues. The CDR3 loop is CASSIGVGTGGNYGQYF. The DNA read from the CDR3 is TGTGCCAGTAGTATCGGAGTCGGGACAGGGGGCAACTATGGT.

Comment on this clone: At one end, the junction sequence differs from germline, possibly due to a read error. The read ends 3 residues before the CDR3 terminus; that terminus is restored from the germline J gene. This chain links TRBV19 with TRBJ2-5, with TRBD2 matching 13 bases. CDR1 and CDR2 from the germline V gene are LNHDA and SQIVND (reference sequence). There are 16 residues in the CDR3. The CDR3 sequence is CAGRSGTSGATDTQYF. CDR3 DNA (partial): TGTGCCGGTAGGAGTGGGACTAGCGGGGCCACAGATACC.